This entry lists 20 T cell receptor beta chains sequenced from one sample in a study of tumor and adjacent non-tumor tissue in lung cancer. No cell sorting was done before RNA was extracted from the tissue. A modified ARM-PCR protocol with three rounds of nested PCR amplified TCRbeta. TCRdb passed the multiplex PCR reads through MiXCR, listing each CDR3 protein once. The table lists fewer than 120,000 distinct CDR3 sequences, under 90% of them singletons, with 22% in the top ten. The sample consisted of lung tumor tissue. Source of these receptors: a man between 65 and 85 years old with non-small cell lung cancer.

This clonotype was counted ten times or more. The chain links TRBV6-1 to TRBJ1-1; D remains unclear. The V gene's germline CDR1 is MNHNS and CDR2 SASEGT. The CDR3 loop spans 12 amino acids. Trimming took off 6 bases at V and 6 bases at J, with 11 bases between the two ends. The CDR3 region has the DNA TGTGCCAGCAGGGGGTCTGGGGCTGAAGCTTTCTTT. It specifies CASRGSGAEAFF.

Points on this clonotype: Since a much larger clone is just one base distant, this may be a read error. In nucleotides, the CDR3 is TGCAGTGCTAGAGGCCGGACAAGGGCCAGCAATCAGCCCCAGCATTTT. Protein: CSARGRTRASNQPQHF. The chain couples TRBV20-1 to TRBJ1-5, with D tentatively TRBD1 (5 bases). Trimming left V 1 base short and J 1 base short, with 14 bases between. Germline loops: CDR1 DFQATT, CDR2 SNEGSKA (reference sequence). The CDR3 loop spans 16 amino acids.

Turning to this clonotype: Relative to the germline gene, one junction end is altered; a read error may explain this. The V and J genes are TRBV6-2 or TRBV6-3 and TRBJ2-5; D ambiguous. The CDR3 consists of 13 residues. CDR1 and CDR2 from the germline V gene are MNHEY and SVGEGT. The CDR3: CVSRRWAQETQYF. CDR3 nucleotide sequence: TGTGTCAGCAGGCGGTGGGCGCAAGAGACCCAGTACTTC.

Details on this clonotype: Given the absence of the conserved phenylalanine or tryptophan at the CDR3 end, a read error is likely. This chain connects TRBV4-3 to TRBJ1-2; 7 bases line up with TRBD1. CDR1 and CDR2 from the germline V gene are LGHNA and YSLEER. The length of the CDR3 is 13 residues. In DNA, the CDR3 is TGCGTCAGCAGCCAAGATACAGGGGATGGCTACACCTTA. This codes for CVSSQDTGDGYTL.

A note on this clonotype: A read error may account for a junction end that differs from germline. J is TRBJ2-1 and V is TRBV11-3; TRBD2 matches 7 bases. The CDR3 consists of 15 residues. The germline V gene has CDR1 SGHNT and CDR2 YENEEA. For the CDR3, the DNA is TGTGCCAGGAGCTTAGTAGGGGAGGGCCCGATTGAGCAGTTCTTC. It is translated as CARSLVGEGPIEQFF.

With respect to this clonotype: At one of its ends the junction is not consistent with the germline gene, which may arise from a read error. The rearrangement uses TRBV4-3 and TRBJ2-1; D might be TRBD1 (5 bases). The CDR3 length is 15 residues. Looked up from germline, CDR1 is LGHNA and CDR2 is YSLEER. The CDR3 nucleotides read TGCGCCAGTAGCCAAAATTTAGGGGCTGGGAATGAGCAGTTCTTC. It codes for CASSQNLGAGNEQFF.

Concerning this clonotype itself: Given the absence of the conserved phenylalanine or tryptophan at the CDR3 end, a read error is likely. It is unclear where the CDR3 begins or ends on the DNA, so no DNA is shown, and the CDR3 is as TCRdb lists it. This chain connects TRBV11-2 to TRBJ2-2. The CDR3 has 12 amino acids, counting both end residues. Germline V gives CDR1 SGHAT, CDR2 FQNNGV. The CDR3 loop is CACSFWGGELFL.

The chain has TRBV12-3 or TRBV12-4 and TRBJ1-3, with D uncertain. V was shortened by 7 bases and J by 3 bases, with 13 bases between the two germline ends. The CDR3 sequence is 14 residues long. The CDR3 region has the DNA TGTGCCAGCACCTACGGAGACCTTGGAAACACCATATATTTT. It is translated as CASTYGDLGNTIYF.

This clonotype was picked up one time. One end of the junction is discordant with germline, which a read error may explain. This chain joins TRBV12-3 or TRBV12-4 and TRBJ2-3; D gene ambiguous. The CDR3 is 13 amino acids. The CDR3 DNA follows: TGTGCTAGCAGTTTAGATCAAATAGATACGCAGTATTTT. This encodes CASSLDQIDTQYF.

The genes are TRBV11-1 and TRBJ2-7, with D maybe TRBD1 (6 bases). Germline CDR1 reads SGHAT; CDR2 reads FQDESV (reference sequence). V lost 8 bases, J lost 13 bases, and 27 bases lay in between. The CDR3 has 14 amino acids. The CDR3 loop reads CASQPPGQSYGHYF. The CDR3 DNA reads as TGTGCCAGCCAACCTCCCGGACAGAGCTACGGGCATTACTTC.

As concerns this clonotype: An end of the junction does not agree with germline; a read error may underlie this. CDR3 bases: TGTGCCATGAGATGCCCAAACACCGGGGAGTTGTTTTTT. Translation: CAMRCPNTGELFF. This chain links TRBV6-6 with TRBJ2-2; possibly TRBD2 for D (5 bases). This CDR3 contains 13 residues. Germline V lookup: CDR1 MNHNY, CDR2 SVGAGI (reference sequence).

In regard to this clonotype: It is likely a read error, because the conserved phenylalanine at the end of the CDR3 is missing. The rearrangement joins TRBV6-1 to TRBJ2-7; D not resolved. CDR1 is MNHNS, CDR2 SASEGT, per germline. The germline V and J ends were trimmed by 8 bases and 6 bases, with 11 bases remaining between them. CDR3 length: 11 residues. The CDR3 sequence: CASHKGPEQYL. In nucleotides, the CDR3 is TGTGCCAGCCATAAAGGGCCCGAGCAGTACCTC.

Concerning this clonotype itself: The junction does not match germline at one end; this may be a read error. This chain connects TRBV6-2 or TRBV6-3 to TRBJ2-3; perhaps TRBD1 as D (5 bases). CDR3 length equals 14 residues. CDR1 and CDR2 (germline): MNHEY, SVGEGT. The CDR3 DNA reads TGTGCCAGTAAGGATCGGACGAACACAGGTACGCAGTATTTT. This gives the protein CASKDRTNTGTQYF.

To note about this clonotype: This may be a read error: a much more frequent sequence differs by one nucleotide. V is TRBV6-4 and J is TRBJ2-3, with D possibly matching TRBD2 (6 bases). V lost 0 bases and J 4 bases, leaving 17 bases between the germline ends. CDR1 and CDR2 from the germline V gene are MRHNA and SNTAGT. The CDR3 is 17 residues long. In DNA, the CDR3 is TGTGCCAGCAGTGACTCGATGGTTTGCGGGGCTGCAGATACGCAGTATTTT. Encoded protein: CASSDSMVCGAADTQYF.

To note about this clonotype: The junction does not match germline at one end; this may be a read error. The chain links TRBV6-6 to TRBJ2-1; D not certain. Looked up from germline, CDR1 is MNHNY and CDR2 is SVGAGI (reference sequence). This CDR3 is built from 15 residues. The CDR3 loop is CTSSYSTGADNGQFF. CDR3 DNA: TGTACCAGCAGTTACTCGACGGGCGCAGACAATGGGCAGTTCTTC.

On this clonotype: No conserved phenylalanine or tryptophan ends this CDR3, so it is likely a read error. The limits of the CDR3 on the DNA are not certain, so only TCRdb's listed CDR3 is given. The V call is TRBV6-5, the J call TRBJ1-2. Germline CDR1 and CDR2: MNHEY and SVGAGI. The CDR3 region is 14 residues in length, termini included. The CDR3 sequence: CTSSYSPPADSYSS.

Worth noting for this clonotype: One junction end does not reproduce the germline sequence, and a read error may be involved. The chain recombines TRBV5-4 with TRBJ1-1; a possible D gene is TRBD1 (6 bases). CDR3 length equals 16 residues. The V gene's germline CDR1 is SGHNT and CDR2 YYREEE (reference sequence). The CDR3 region has the DNA TGTACCAGCAGCCCTTGTATTTGGACAGAGAACACTGAAGCTTTCTTT. The encoded protein is CTSSPCIWTENTEAFF.

Worth noting for this clonotype: The junction and the germline gene differ at one end; a read error may be behind it. The chain joins TRBV29-1 to TRBJ2-3, with 7 positions matching TRBD2. The CDR3 covers 14 residues. Germline-derived CDR1 and CDR2 are SQVTM and ANQGSEA. CDR3 coding DNA: TGCAGCGGGCTGGTGGGAGGGACCACAGATAGGCAGTATTTT. It specifies CSGLVGGTTDRQYF.

The chain links TRBV6-1 to TRBJ2-7; the D gene is possibly TRBD1 (6 bases). The CDR3 loop spans 13 amino acids. The germline gives CDR1 MNHNS, CDR2 SASEGT. In DNA, the CDR3 is TGTGGCAGAAGCCTGGGACACCCCTACGAGCAGTACTTC. Protein product: CGRSLGHPYEQYF.

A note on this clonotype: At one end, the junction sequence differs from germline, possibly due to a read error. The rearrangement joins TRBV6-1 to TRBJ1-6; tentative D call: TRBD1 (5 bases). CDR1 is MNHNS and CDR2 is SASEGT in the germline V gene. The CDR3 is 19 amino acids. The CDR3, as DNA: TGTGCCAGCAGTGAAGCAATGAGGGGATCGGCCCAGAGTAATTCAGCCCTCCACTTT. Its protein is CASSEAMRGSAQSNSALHF.